The present TCR beta chain was sequenced within a study of T-cell reconstitution after alpha-beta-depleted transplantation in children. The library targeted TCRbeta and was prepared with unique molecular identifiers. One entry per CDR3 protein results from TCRdb running MiXCR on the PCR reads. The sample yields about 260,000 distinct CDR3 sequences, roughly 8% seen once. CDR1 and CDR2 (germline): SGDLS, YYNGEE. The CDR3 runs to 13 residues. Trimming left V 0 bases short and J 7 bases short, with 11 bases between. For this clonotype: Antigen unknown.

Study-level points and caveats: Surviving recipient cells, namely T cells and thymic progenitors, were the source of high day-60 TCRbeta diversity in some patients. T cells produced anew were the main source of T-cell counts and diversity one year after transplant. Two months or so post-transplant, alpha-beta T cells reportedly derived from several hundred expanded graft clones.

This specimen was PBMCs, mostly from graft donor cells, taken 180 days after TCRalphabeta/CD19-depleted stem cell transplant. The origin of this receptor is a male patient younger than 18 who had a stem cell transplant for acute lymphoblastic leukemia, so the T cells may come from the graft donor. The chain uses TRBV9 and TRBJ2-7; D tentatively fits TRBD1 or TRBD2 (5 bases each). For the CDR3, the DNA is TGTGCCAGCAGCGTAGGGGACCTGAGGGAGCAGTACTTC. It specifies CASSVGDLREQYF.